This TCR beta chain appears in the sequencing data of a study of cytomegalovirus exposure and HLA in healthy donors. General study findings and limits: Sequencing depth roughly uniform across donors was assumed in presence/absence analyses.

CDR1 is SGDLS, CDR2 YYNGEE, per germline. V lost 4 bases and J lost 4, with 20 bases in between. The CDR3 sequence is 16 residues long. With regard to this clone: The antigen is undetermined.

Primers: 60 Vbeta forward and 13 Jbeta reverse. Repertoires were generated with immunoSEQ multiplex PCR, while TCRdb's copy carries only in-frame clones and drops some. The data show approximately 79,000 clones, over 70% seen once. The chain has TRBV9 and TRBJ2-5, with D possibly matching TRBD2 (5 bases). The source material was PBMCs. The TCR comes from a boy younger than 18 in good health and CMV-seronegative. DNA of the CDR3: TGTGCCAGCAGCTCTTCCGGAGTTGGAGGCTCAGAGACCCAGTACTTC. Protein sequence: CASSSSGVGGSETQYF.